Listed below are T cell receptor beta chains from one sample, sequenced in a study of identifying expanded T cells in peripheral blood. Profiled with immunoSEQ multiplex PCR; TCRdb holds only in-frame clones, not every one. The data show about 130,000 clones, about 88% seen once. Sequenced: blood. The receptor source for this set is a person between 18 and 75 years old in good health. CDR3s include the opening cysteine and the closing phenylalanine or tryptophan. D genes are given only for firm matches. The size of a clone is reported for some rows only, either as once, few or many, or as a class for expanded clones.

>TRBV6-1|TRBJ2-7|-|TRBD1
TGTGCCAGCAGTGAACTGGCAGGGGGCTACGAGCAGTACTTC
CASSELAGGYEQYF
>TRBV28|TRBJ2-1|-|TRBD2
TGTGCCAGCAGGACCGGGACTAGCGGCTACAATGAGCAGTTCTTC
CASRTGTSGYNEQFF
>TRBV7-9|TRBJ2-7|-|-
TGTGCCAGCAGCTCCCTTTGGTCCCCGGGGGCCCCCTACGAGCAGTACTTC
CASSSLWSPGAPYEQYF
>TRBV11-2|TRBJ1-1|-|-
TGTGCCAGCAGCTTAGATTTCGCGGCAGGGCGGGACACTGAAGCTTTCTTT
CASSLDFAAGRDTEAFF
>TRBV13|TRBJ1-1|-|-
TGTGCCAGCTGTCGGGGGGCGGCCACTGAAGCTTTCTTT
CASCRGAATEAFF
>TRBV6-5|TRBJ2-1|-|TRBD2
TGTGCCAGCAGTTACTCCCTAGCGGGAGGTGCAAATGAGCAGTTCTTC
CASSYSLAGGANEQFF
>TRBV28|TRBJ2-7|-|-
TGTGCCAGCAGCCCTAACAGAGATCCCTACGAGCAGTACTTC
CASSPNRDPYEQYF
>TRBV5-6|TRBJ1-2|-|-
TGTGCCAGCAGCCGAGACAGGAACTATGGCTACACCTTC
CASSRDRNYGYTF
>TRBV4-3|TRBJ1-4|-|TRBD1
TGCGCCAGCACCAAAAGCCCGGGACAGAATGAAAAACTGTTTTTT
CASTKSPGQNEKLFF
>TRBV7-2|TRBJ1-1|-|-
TGTGCCAGCAGCTTACCCCCTCCGTTCTGGCAAGCTTTCTTT
CASSLPPPFWQAFF
>TRBV30|TRBJ1-1|-|-
TGTGCCTGGAGTAGGTCCCCGAACACTGAAGCTTTCTTT
CAWSRSPNTEAFF
>TRBV6-5|TRBJ1-1|-|-
TGTGCCAGCAGCCGACGGTCTGGCACTGAAGCTTTCTTT
CASSRRSGTEAFF
>TRBV5-1|TRBJ2-1|-|-
TGCGCCAGCAGCTTGGGAGAGGGAATAGGGGGGAGCTCCTACAATGAGCAGTTCTTC
CASSLGEGIGGSSYNEQFF
>TRBV30|TRBJ1-1|-|TRBD1
TGTTTAGTCGCTATTGGACAGGGGTTCACTGAAGCTTTCTTT
CLVAIGQGFTEAFF
>TRBV30|TRBJ2-6|-|TRBD1
TGTGCCCGACAGGGAACTTCTGGGGCCAACGTCCTGACTTTC
CARQGTSGANVLTF
>TRBV6-6|TRBJ2-7|-|TRBD2
TGTGCCAGCAGTGGTCTAGCGGGAGATTTGACCTACGAGCAGTACTTC
CASSGLAGDLTYEQYF
>TRBV27|TRBJ2-6|-|-
TGTGCCAGCAGTTTAATGATTTGGGGGCCTGGGGCCAACGTCCTGACTTTC
CASSLMIWGPGANVLTF
>TRBV2|TRBJ2-5|few|-
TGTGCCAGCACCGAGGACCGTGAAGAGACCCAGTACTTC
CASTEDREETQYF
>TRBV19|TRBJ1-2|once|-
TGTGCCAGTAAATACGCTGACGTAAGCTATGGCTACACCTTC
CASKYADVSYGYTF
>TRBV7-8|TRBJ2-7|-|TRBD1
TGTGCCAGCAGCTTAAGCCCCCCCGACAGGGGGTACGAGCAGTACTTC
CASSLSPPDRGYEQYF
>TRBV28|TRBJ1-2|few|-
TGTGCCACCACCTTAGACTATGGCTACACCTTC
CATTLDYGYTF
>TRBV20-1|TRBJ2-7|-|-
TGCTCACGGGGAGAGTTCTACGAGCAGTACTTC
CSRGEFYEQYF
>TRBV28|TRBJ2-7|-|-
TGTGCCAGCAGTGCCAACCGGGACACCTTATTCCACGAGCAGTACTTC
CASSANRDTLFHEQYF
>TRBV4-2|TRBJ2-4|-|-
TGTGCCAGCAGCCAAGATAGAAGGGGCAACATTCAGTACTTC
CASSQDRRGNIQYF
>TRBV20-1|TRBJ1-3|few|-
TGCAGTGCTAGCAGAGGAAACACCATATATTTT
CSASRGNTIYF
>TRBV7-2|TRBJ2-1|-|-
TGTGCCAGCAGCCCCTCCGTTATAAGGTCCCATGAGCAGTTCTTC
CASSPSVIRSHEQFF
>TRBV9|TRBJ2-4|-|-
TGTGCCAGCAGCGTAGGGCTAACATTAGCCAAAAACATTCAGTACTTC
CASSVGLTLAKNIQYF
>TRBV11-3|TRBJ2-7|-|-
TGTGCCAGCAGCACGACCCCTTATAACGAGCAGTACTTC
CASSTTPYNEQYF
>TRBV6-1|TRBJ2-7|-|TRBD1
TGTGCCAGCAGTGAAGTACAGGGGGCGGGGGAGCAGTACTTC
CASSEVQGAGEQYF
>TRBV25-1|TRBJ2-7|-|TRBD2
TGTGCCAGCAGTGAGGGCGGGAGCTCCTACGAGCAGTACTTC
CASSEGGSSYEQYF
>TRBV2|TRBJ1-2|many|-
TGTGCCAGCAGTGAATTAGGGCAGGGCGGTGGCTACACCTTC
CASSELGQGGGYTF
>TRBV19|TRBJ2-7|-|-
TGTGCCAGTAGTATCCAGGACAGATACGAGCAGTACTTC
CASSIQDRYEQYF
>TRBV7-2|TRBJ2-3|-|-
TGTGCCAGCAGCTTACTTACTGGTCGCGCAGATACGCAGTATTTT
CASSLLTGRADTQYF
>TRBV5-1|TRBJ1-1|-|-
TGCGCCAGCAGCTTAGCCAGTGGCCCGGGCGGCACTGAAGCTTTCTTT
CASSLASGPGGTEAFF
>TRBV2|TRBJ1-2|-|TRBD1
TGTGCCAGCAGGGCCCGGACAGGGACTTACTATGGCTACACCTTC
CASRARTGTYYGYTF
>TRBV18|TRBJ2-1|-|TRBD2
TGTGCCAGCTCACCATACGGGACTACTGACAATGAGCAGTTCTTC
CASSPYGTTDNEQFF
>TRBV21-1|TRBJ1-2|-|-
TGTGCCAGCAGCAAAGATGAGGGCCTTTTGAGCTATGGCTACACCTTC
CASSKDEGLLSYGYTF
>TRBV27|TRBJ2-4|once|-
TGTGCCAGCAGTTTTTGGGGGGCCGACATTCAGTACTTC
CASSFWGADIQYF
>TRBV10-3|TRBJ1-3|few|TRBD1
TGTGCCACGATAGACAAAAGGGGGCAGGGCGCTGGAAACACCATATATTTT
CATIDKRGQGAGNTIYF
>TRBV7-3|TRBJ2-3|-|TRBD1
TGTGCCAGCAGCCCCGGGACAGGGTGGGGCGATACGCAGTATTTT
CASSPGTGWGDTQYF
>TRBV29-1|TRBJ2-3|-|TRBD2
TGCAGCGTGCCGACTAGCGGGGGCTCGAGTGGGCAGTATTTT
CSVPTSGGSSGQYF
>TRBV5-1|TRBJ2-3|-|-
TGCGCCAGCAGGGCCGGGACTGGAGCTGATACGCAGTATTTT
CASRAGTGADTQYF
>TRBV18|TRBJ1-5|-|-
TGTGCCAGCACCCGGCGCGGGAATCAGCCCCAGCATTTT
CASTRRGNQPQHF
>TRBV6-1|TRBJ1-1|-|-
TGTGCCAGCAGTGAATTTAGACTGGAACCTGAAGCTTTCTTT
CASSEFRLEPEAFF